Reported below is one TCR beta chain. This clonotype was found many times. No cognate antigen has been identified for it. Base qualities are missing; no much larger clone stands one base away. This sample is drawn from a study of early T cells in non-severe SARS-CoV-2 infection (dated by TCRdb to about 2021). For the study in its entirety: TCR sequencing used bulk RNA from unsorted whole blood, so alpha and beta chains could not be paired. Study-wide conclusions, independent of this receptor: VDJdb matching was skewed toward anti-spike CD8 responses and likely underestimated virus-specific expansions by missing private and CD4 specificities.

A case-control design nested within a healthcare worker cohort in London, UK, was used, with weekly nasopharyngeal swab PCR tests and blood sampling performed. Healthcare workers were recruited during the week of the UK lockdown, between 23 and 31 March 2020, and followed weekly for up to roughly 15 weeks. Library preparation employed 5' RACE. Sequencing took place on a NextSeq 500. To correct for sequencing error and PCR bias, the TCR library protocol tagged individual cDNA molecules with unique molecular identifiers. Both TCR alpha and beta chains were sequenced, and tight co-correlation was observed between alpha and beta sequence abundances in each sample. The paper's processing steps were these. V gene, J gene and CDR3 annotation of TCR sequences was performed with Decombinator V4. TCRs were defined as expanded if a significant change between any two time points was detected under a Poisson model with p below 0.0001. TCR abundances were normalised to the total number of TCRs sequenced per sample and were expressed as counts per million. A search of VDJdb, accessed on 1 November 2021, was run for TCRs annotated to CMV, EBV and SARS-CoV-2, with TCRs annotated for multiple antigens excluded. In-frame beta chains were kept once TCRdb had trimmed the public reads at Q25 with fastp and called clones with MiXCR. Each record represents a unique CDR3 protein, reported with the most common genes and DNA among its rows. TCRdb, not the authors, supplied the V and J calls. Present in this sample are some 63,000 distinct CDR3 sequences, 10% to 15% of which were seen just once. The ten largest clones take up 4% to 5% of the sample.

This receptor was obtained from an adult who was a healthcare worker with PCR-confirmed SARS-CoV-2 infection or an uninfected control (not recorded which). Sequencing was carried out using whole blood.

For the CDR3, the sequence is CASSDGRGYEQYF. The nucleotide sequence is TGTGCCAGCAGCGACGGCAGGGGCTACGAGCAGTACTTC. Recombination connected TRBV7-6 to TRBJ2-7; a tentative D call is TRBD1 (6 bases match). The germline V gene encodes CDR1 SGHVS and CDR2 FNYEAQ. V was cut back by 5 bases and J by 3 bases, leaving a gap of 11 bases between them. The CDR3, from cysteine to phenylalanine, totals 13 residues. The read is trimmed to its CDR3 DNA, 39 bases read in frame from base 1.